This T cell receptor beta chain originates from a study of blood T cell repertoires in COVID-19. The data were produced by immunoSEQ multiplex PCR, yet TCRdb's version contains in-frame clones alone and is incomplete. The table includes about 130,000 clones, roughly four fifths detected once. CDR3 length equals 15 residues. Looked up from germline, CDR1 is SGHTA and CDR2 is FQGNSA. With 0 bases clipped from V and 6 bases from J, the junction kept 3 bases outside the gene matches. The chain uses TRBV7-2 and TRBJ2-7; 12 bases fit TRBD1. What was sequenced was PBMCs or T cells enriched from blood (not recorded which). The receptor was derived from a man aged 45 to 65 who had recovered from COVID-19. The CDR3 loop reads CASSLAGQGAGEQYF. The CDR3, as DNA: TGTGCCAGCAGCTTAGCGGGACAGGGGGCGGGCGAGCAGTACTTC.